What follows are 24 T cell receptor beta chains derived from one specimen sequenced in a study of blood T cell repertoires in COVID-19. Produced via immunoSEQ multiplex PCR; TCRdb's table is partial and in-frame only. The table records 250,000 or so clones, roughly 84% of them present only once. Sequencing used peripheral blood. Receptor source: a woman in her forties who had recovered from COVID-19.

The chain joins TRBV11-3 to TRBJ2-1; 10 nucleotides match TRBD2. The junction had 6 bases not matched to a gene; V was cut back by 0 bases and J by 7 bases. The CDR3 loop spans 16 amino acids. CDR1 and CDR2 (germline): SGHNT, YENEEA. Written as DNA, the CDR3 is TGTGCCAGCAGCTTAGAGGAGCGGGGGGGCCGGAATGAGCAGTTCTTC. Residues: CASSLEERGGRNEQFF.

The CDR3 coding sequence is TGTGCCAGCGAGGGACAGGGGGACTACGAGCAGTACTTC. Translation gives CASEGQGDYEQYF. The gene calls are TRBV11-2 and TRBJ2-7; 11 nucleotides agree with TRBD1. V gave up 8 bases and J gave up 3 bases; unmatched junction bases: 3. The CDR3 consists of 13 residues. Germline V gene lookup returns CDR1 SGHAT and CDR2 FQNNGV.

The rearrangement links TRBV18 to TRBJ2-3, with 7 bases aligning to TRBD1. The CDR3 is 15 residues long. V was pared by 2 bases and J by 2 bases, with 4 bases of the junction left unmatched. Germline values: CDR1 KGHSH, CDR2 LQKENI. Here the CDR3 DNA reads TGTGCCAGCTCACCAGTTGACAGGGTCACAGATACGCAGTATTTT. Encoded protein: CASSPVDRVTDTQYF.

This clone has only one observation. The rearrangement uses TRBV19 and TRBJ2-5; weak D call: TRBD1 (6 bases). The CDR3 contains 15 residues. V was cut by 3 bases and J by 3 bases, with 14 bases left in between. Looked up from germline, CDR1 is LNHDA and CDR2 is SQIVND (reference sequence). Here the CDR3 reads CASSMWGRGEETQYF. CDR3 nucleotides: TGTGCCAGTAGTATGTGGGGCAGGGGAGAAGAGACCCAGTACTTC.

This clone was picked up one time. The rearrangement uses TRBV6-4 and TRBJ2-5, with TRBD1 matching 8 bases. The CDR3 has 15 residues. After removal of 3 bases from V and 3 bases from J, the junction contained 6 bases not matched to a gene. The germline gives CDR1 MRHNA, CDR2 SNTAGT. CDR3 in DNA: TGTGCCAGCAGTGAATCAGGGGGCGGGAAAGAGACCCAGTACTTC. Amino acids: CASSESGGGKETQYF.

This chain joins TRBV7-6 and TRBJ2-1, with 9 bases aligning to TRBD2. V lost 3 bases and J lost 7; bases outside the gene matches: 7. Germline assignment: CDR1 SGHVS and CDR2 FNYEAQ. The CDR3 runs to 15 residues. CDR3 region: CASSFSGGPGNEQFF. Written as DNA, the CDR3 is TGTGCCAGCAGCTTTAGCGGGGGCCCGGGGAATGAGCAGTTCTTC.

V is TRBV18 and J is TRBJ2-2; 9 nucleotides line up with TRBD1. The CDR3 has 15 amino acids. Trimming removed 3 bases from V and 1 base from J; junction bases left unmatched: 0. Germline CDR1 is KGHSH and CDR2 is LQKENI. CDR3 residues: CASSPGQGNTGELFF. The CDR3 coding sequence is TGTGCCAGCTCACCGGGACAGGGGAACACCGGGGAGCTGTTTTTT.

The V call is TRBV28, the J call TRBJ1-1, with a weak D call TRBD1 (6 bases). Trimming took 2 bases from V and 1 from J, leaving 8 bases between them. Per the germline V gene, CDR1 is MDHEN and CDR2 is SYDVKM. This CDR3 has 14 residues. The CDR3 spells CASSLQGKNTEAFF. The CDR3 DNA follows: TGTGCCAGCAGTTTACAGGGGAAGAACACTGAAGCTTTCTTT.

The rearrangement links TRBV6-1 to TRBJ2-4, with a possible D match to TRBD1 (5 bases). CDR1 and CDR2 (germline): MNHNS, SASEGT. V lost 3 bases and J 5 bases, leaving 11 bases between the germline ends. There are 14 residues in the CDR3. The CDR3 DNA reads as TGTGCCAGCAGTGATCGGGCCAGGGAAAACATTCAGTACTTC. Protein: CASSDRARENIQYF.

The chain combines TRBV7-2 with TRBJ1-3; possibly TRBD1 for D (5 bases). V shed 3 bases and J shed 4 bases, with 13 bases lying between them. The CDR3 spans 15 residues. CDR1 and CDR2 (germline): SGHTA, FQGNSA. The CDR3 loop reads CASSFGHASGNTIYF. In DNA, the CDR3 is TGTGCCAGCAGCTTCGGACACGCCTCAGGAAACACCATATATTTT.

This clone has more than one count but fewer than ten. The V call is TRBV19, the J call TRBJ1-2; D possibly corresponds to TRBD1 (5 bases). This CDR3 is built from 15 residues. The ends were cut back, 1 base at V and 0 bases at J, with 9 bases in the middle. CDR1 LNHDA and CDR2 SQIVND come from the germline V gene (reference sequence). The CDR3 DNA follows: TGTGCCAGTAGTATAGTTCGGGACTCTAACTATGGCTACACCTTC. Residues: CASSIVRDSNYGYTF.

The chain recombines TRBV15 with TRBJ2-1; a weak D match, TRBD2 (5 bases). CDR3 length: 14 residues. Germline V gives CDR1 LNHNV, CDR2 YYDKDF (reference sequence). The V end lost 2 bases, the J end lost 6 bases, and 11 bases lay between the germline ends. For the CDR3, the DNA is TGTGCCACCAGCAGAACAACTAGGGCCAATGAGCAGTTCTTC. Residues: CATSRTTRANEQFF. Combining the CDR3 with reference TRBV15 and TRBJ2-1 gives the whole variable domain DAMVIQNPRYQVTQFGKPVTLSCSQTLNHNVMYWYQQKSSQAPKLLFHYYDKDFNNEADTPDNFQSRRPNTSFCFLDIRSPGLGDTAMYLCATSRTTRANEQFFGPGTRLTVL.

The chain's CDR3 is CASSSGTRGTGELFF. The CDR3 DNA sequence: TGTGCCAGCAGTTCTGGCACCCGAGGAACCGGGGAGCTGTTTTTT. The rearrangement joins TRBV6-6 to TRBJ2-2; D is undetermined. Trimming shortened V by 4 bases and J by 5 bases, and 14 bases separated the two germline ends. Germline CDR1 reads MNHNY; CDR2 reads SVGAGI (reference sequence). This CDR3 is 15 amino acids long.

The V call is TRBV28, the J call TRBJ2-7, with D perhaps matching TRBD2 (6 bases). V was pared by 5 bases and J by 3 bases, with 20 bases between. Germline assignment: CDR1 MDHEN and CDR2 SYDVKM. The CDR3 contains 16 residues. Here the CDR3 reads CASSTPLRDRDYEQYF. The CDR3 coding sequence is TGTGCCAGCAGTACCCCCTTGCGGGACCGGGACTACGAGCAGTACTTC.

The V gene is TRBV14, the J gene TRBJ1-2, with D possibly being TRBD1 (5 bases). V was clipped by 1 base and J by 5 bases, with 8 bases between them. Germline CDR1 reads SGHDN; CDR2 reads FVKESK. This CDR3 has 13 amino acids. The CDR3 is CASSQGQIYGYTF. The CDR3, as DNA: TGTGCCAGCAGCCAAGGACAGATATATGGCTACACCTTC.

The J gene is TRBJ1-2, the V gene TRBV2; 12 bases are a match to TRBD1. V lost 6 bases and J lost 4; bases outside the gene matches: 3. The CDR3 has 14 amino acids. The germline V gene has CDR1 SNHLY and CDR2 FYNNEI. This CDR3 is CASRGQGAVYGYTF. CDR3 bases: TGTGCCAGCAGGGGACAGGGGGCCGTCTATGGCTACACCTTC.

The chain joins TRBV2 to TRBJ2-5; weak D call: TRBD1 (5 bases). This CDR3 region has 13 residues. The germline CDR1 and CDR2 sequences are SNHLY and FYNNEI. Trimming cost V 4 bases and J 1 base, with 7 bases left between them. The CDR3 loop reads CASSGQIQETQYF. The DNA of the CDR3 is TGTGCCAGCAGTGGACAGATCCAAGAGACCCAGTACTTC.

The chain combines TRBV28 with TRBJ1-4; D call uncertain. The CDR3 runs 15 residues. Germline V gives CDR1 MDHEN, CDR2 SYDVKM. Trimming took 8 bases from V and 1 from J, leaving 14 bases between them. CDR3 nucleotide sequence: TGTGCCAGCTCTTGGGCCCTCGGAACTAATGAAAAACTGTTTTTT. Its protein product is CASSWALGTNEKLFF.

The chain combines TRBV6-5 with TRBJ2-5; D unresolved. V was clipped by 7 bases and J by 1 base, with 16 bases between them. The CDR3 is 15 residues long. The germline gives CDR1 MNHEY, CDR2 SVGAGI. The CDR3 loop reads CASTPYRASQETQYF. The CDR3 DNA sequence: TGTGCCAGCACCCCGTATCGCGCTTCCCAAGAGACCCAGTACTTC.

The rearrangement links TRBV3-1 (or the pseudogene TRBV3-2) to TRBJ1-5; D ambiguous. Germline CDR1 LGHDT, CDR2 YNNKEL (reference sequence). V was cut by 5 bases and J by 6 bases, with 8 bases left in between. CDR3 length equals 12 residues. The chain's CDR3 is CASSAGIQPQHF. The CDR3 nucleotides are TGTGCCAGCAGCGCCGGGATTCAGCCCCAGCATTTT.

The chain recombines TRBV3-1 (or the pseudogene TRBV3-2) with TRBJ1-1, with unresolved D. Trimming stripped 4 bases from V and 10 bases from J, with 16 bases between. This CDR3 has 13 amino acids. From germline, CDR1 is LGHDT and CDR2 YNNKEL (reference sequence). The CDR3 region has the DNA TGTGCCAGCAGCCCGGCGGGCGAAATAGGAGCTTTCTTT. Translating gives CASSPAGEIGAFF.

The chain recombines TRBV24-1 with TRBJ1-2, with TRBD1 as a possible D gene (6 bases). The germline V gene encodes CDR1 KGHDR and CDR2 SFDVKD. This CDR3 has 12 amino acids. V was clipped by 9 bases and J by 5 bases, with 12 bases between them. The CDR3 spells CATGDRNYGYTF. In DNA form, the CDR3 reads TGTGCCACCGGAGACAGGAATTATGGCTACACCTTC.

This clone is a singleton in its sample. The rearrangement joins TRBV6-1 to TRBJ1-4, with 7 bases aligning to TRBD1. The V and J ends lost 4 bases and 7 bases, in that order; junction bases with no gene match: 15. Germline assignment: CDR1 MNHNS and CDR2 SASEGT. The CDR3 has 17 amino acids. CDR3 region: CASSAGHNRGRGEKLFF. In DNA form, the CDR3 reads TGTGCCAGCAGTGCCGGGCATAACAGGGGTAGGGGTGAAAAACTGTTTTTT.

The V call is TRBV6-5, the J call TRBJ2-7; 11 nucleotides agree with TRBD2. Germline V gives CDR1 MNHEY, CDR2 SVGAGI. This CDR3 contains 15 residues. V lost 6 bases to trimming and J lost 2 bases; unmatched junction nucleotides: 6. CDR3 in amino acids: CASSRGTSGTYEQYF. The CDR3 bases are TGTGCCAGCAGCCGAGGGACTAGCGGCACCTACGAGCAGTACTTC.